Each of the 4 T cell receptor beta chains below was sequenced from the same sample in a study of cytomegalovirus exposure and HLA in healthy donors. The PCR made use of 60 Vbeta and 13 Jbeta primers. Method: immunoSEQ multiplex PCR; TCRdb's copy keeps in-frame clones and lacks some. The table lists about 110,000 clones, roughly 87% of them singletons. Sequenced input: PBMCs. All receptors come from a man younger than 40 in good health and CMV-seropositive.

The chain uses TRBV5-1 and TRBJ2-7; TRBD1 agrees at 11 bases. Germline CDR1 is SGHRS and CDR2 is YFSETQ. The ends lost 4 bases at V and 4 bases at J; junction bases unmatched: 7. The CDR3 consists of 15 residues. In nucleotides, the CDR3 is TGCGCCAGCAGCGCCCAGGGACAGGGGGTTTACGAGCAGTACTTC. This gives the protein CASSAQGQGVYEQYF.

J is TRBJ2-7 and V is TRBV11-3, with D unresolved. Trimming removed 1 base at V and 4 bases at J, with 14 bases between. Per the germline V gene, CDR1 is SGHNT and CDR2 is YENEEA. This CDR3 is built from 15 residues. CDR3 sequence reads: CASSLGPNRQYEQYF. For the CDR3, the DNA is TGTGCCAGCAGCTTAGGTCCCAACCGACAATACGAGCAGTACTTC.

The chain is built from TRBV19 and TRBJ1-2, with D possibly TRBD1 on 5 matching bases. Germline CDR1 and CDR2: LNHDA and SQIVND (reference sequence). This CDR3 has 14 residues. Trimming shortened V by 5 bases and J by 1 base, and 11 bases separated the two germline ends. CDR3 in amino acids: CASSPAGFNYGYTF. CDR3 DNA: TGTGCCAGTAGTCCCGCAGGGTTTAACTATGGCTACACCTTC.

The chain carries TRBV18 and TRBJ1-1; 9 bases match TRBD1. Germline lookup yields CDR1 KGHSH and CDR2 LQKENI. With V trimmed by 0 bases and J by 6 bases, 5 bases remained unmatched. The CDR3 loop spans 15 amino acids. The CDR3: CASSPPGQGTSEAFF. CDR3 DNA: TGTGCCAGCTCACCACCAGGACAGGGGACGTCTGAAGCTTTCTTT.